This T cell receptor beta chain is drawn from a study of a mutant IDH1 vaccine in newly diagnosed glioma. Some clones are missing from TCRdb's copy, which holds only in-frame ones; the method was immunoSEQ multiplex PCR. The sample lists tens of thousands of clones, 85% occurring once. About this clone itself: Its target is unknown.

Trimming removed 1 base from V and 6 bases from J, with 9 bases in between. The length of the CDR3 is 14 residues. Germline CDR1 reads SGHAT; CDR2 reads FQNNGV. Stated time point: week 23, last vaccination. Each dose delivered 300 ug of mutant IDH1 20-mer peptide subcutaneously with imiquimod. New WHO grade 3 or 4 astrocytomas that were IDH1-mutant and ATRX-lost had been found in donors. The clonotype originates from a man aged 30-40 years with glioma. The genes are TRBV11-2 and TRBJ1-4, with D possibly matching TRBD1 (6 bases). This material consisted of PBMCs, taken from a glioma patient whose treatment included an IDH1 peptide vaccine. The CDR3 region has the DNA TGTGCCAGCAGCTTAGGAGGGGGACATGAAAAACTGTTTTTT. Amino acids: CASSLGGGHEKLFF.